The sequence of this TCR beta chain was determined in a study of blood T cell repertoires in COVID-19. Across the study: Sites in the United States, Italy and Spain provided acute and convalescent COVID-19 samples.

Participant-reported clinical history was the basis for cohort assignment. In the study's own analysis: Estimated nucleated cell counts came from reference gene primer amplification. TCRdb's copy holds only in-frame clones and misses some; the assay was immunoSEQ multiplex PCR. Clonal size and the V and J genes are those of that table, whereas D and trimming came from the DNA. Here the sample spans some 300,000 clones, approximately 89% being singletons. The CDR3 spans 14 residues. Losses at the gene ends were 9 bases for V and 2 bases for J; bases not matched to a gene: 9. Sequenced input: PBMCs or T cells enriched from blood (not recorded which). The rearrangement uses TRBV23-1 and TRBJ2-5; 7 bases align to TRBD2. TRBV23-1 is labeled an ORF, and its function is uncertain. The source is a woman in her forties or fifties who had been exposed to COVID-19. This CDR3 reads CARVLASLQETQYF. CDR3 in DNA: TGCGCCAGGGTACTAGCGAGCCTTCAAGAGACCCAGTACTTC.